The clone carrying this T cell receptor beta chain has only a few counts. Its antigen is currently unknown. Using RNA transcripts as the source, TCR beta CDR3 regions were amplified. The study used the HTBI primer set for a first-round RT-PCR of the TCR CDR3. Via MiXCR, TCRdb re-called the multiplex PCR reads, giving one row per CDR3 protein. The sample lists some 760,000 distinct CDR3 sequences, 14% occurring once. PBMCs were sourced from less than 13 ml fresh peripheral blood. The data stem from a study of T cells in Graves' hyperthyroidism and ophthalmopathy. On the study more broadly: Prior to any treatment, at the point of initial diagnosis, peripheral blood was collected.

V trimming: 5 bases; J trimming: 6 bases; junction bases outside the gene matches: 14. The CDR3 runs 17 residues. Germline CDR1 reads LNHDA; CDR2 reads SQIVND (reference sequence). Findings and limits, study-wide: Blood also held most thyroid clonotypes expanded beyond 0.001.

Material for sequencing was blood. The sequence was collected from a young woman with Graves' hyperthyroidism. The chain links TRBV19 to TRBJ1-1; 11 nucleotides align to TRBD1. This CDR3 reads CASSFPSVGTGGAEAFF. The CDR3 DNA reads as TGTGCCAGTAGTTTCCCCTCAGTTGGGACAGGGGGTGCTGAAGCTTTCTTT.